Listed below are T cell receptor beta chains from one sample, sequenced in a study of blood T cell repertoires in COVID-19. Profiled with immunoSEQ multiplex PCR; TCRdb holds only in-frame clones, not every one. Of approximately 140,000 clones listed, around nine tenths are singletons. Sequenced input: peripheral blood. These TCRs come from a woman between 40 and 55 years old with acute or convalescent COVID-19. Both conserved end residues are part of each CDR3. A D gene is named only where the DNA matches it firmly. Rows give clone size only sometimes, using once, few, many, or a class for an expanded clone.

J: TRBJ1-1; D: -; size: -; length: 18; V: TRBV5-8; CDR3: CASSLDTGSVRLNTEAFF; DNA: TGTGCCAGCAGCTTGGACACAGGGAGCGTGAGGCTGAACACTGAAGCTTTCTTT
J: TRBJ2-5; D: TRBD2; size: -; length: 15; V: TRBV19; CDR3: CASSNGTTDWETQYF; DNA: TGTGCCAGTAGTAACGGGACTACCGACTGGGAGACCCAGTACTTC
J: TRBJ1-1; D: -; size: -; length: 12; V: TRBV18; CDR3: CASSPPSTEAFF; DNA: TGTGCCAGCTCACCTCCGTCGACTGAAGCTTTCTTT
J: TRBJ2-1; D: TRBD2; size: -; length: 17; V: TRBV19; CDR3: CASSMRSGTSGKNEQFF; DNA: TGTGCCAGTAGTATGAGGTCCGGGACTAGCGGGAAAAATGAGCAGTTCTTC
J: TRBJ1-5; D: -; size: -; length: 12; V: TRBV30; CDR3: CAWRDNNQPQHF; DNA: TGTGCCTGGAGGGACAACAATCAGCCCCAGCATTTT
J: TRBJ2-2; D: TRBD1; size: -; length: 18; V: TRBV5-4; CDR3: CASSLTGQRQGNTGELFF; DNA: TGTGCCAGCAGCTTGACGGGACAGCGACAAGGGAACACCGGGGAGCTGTTTTTT
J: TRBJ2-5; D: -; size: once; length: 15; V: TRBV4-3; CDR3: CASSQGLSVQETQYF; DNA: TGCGCCAGCAGCCAAGGGCTCTCAGTCCAAGAGACCCAGTACTTC
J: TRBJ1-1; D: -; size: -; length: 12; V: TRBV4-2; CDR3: CASIHRNTEAFF; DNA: TGTGCCAGCATCCACCGGAACACTGAAGCTTTCTTT
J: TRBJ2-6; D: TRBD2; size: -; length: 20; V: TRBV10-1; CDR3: CASSEVEETSGVTGANVLTF; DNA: TGCGCCAGCAGTGAAGTAGAGGAAACTAGCGGGGTTACTGGGGCCAACGTCCTGACTTTC
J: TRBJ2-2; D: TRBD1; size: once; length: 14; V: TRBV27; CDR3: CASSLNDRVGELFF; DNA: TGTGCCAGCAGTTTAAATGACAGGGTCGGGGAGCTGTTTTTT
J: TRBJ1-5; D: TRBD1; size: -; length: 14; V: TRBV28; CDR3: CASRGTGGVQPQHF; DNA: TGTGCCAGCAGGGGGACAGGGGGAGTCCAGCCCCAGCATTTT
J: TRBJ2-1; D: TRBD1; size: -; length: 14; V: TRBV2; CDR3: CASSRQGAYNEQFF; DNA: TGTGCCAGCAGCCGACAGGGGGCCTACAATGAGCAGTTCTTC
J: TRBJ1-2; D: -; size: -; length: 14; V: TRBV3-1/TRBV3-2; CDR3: CASSQGEGFDGYTF; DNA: TGTGCCAGCAGCCAGGGAGAGGGTTTCGATGGCTACACCTTC
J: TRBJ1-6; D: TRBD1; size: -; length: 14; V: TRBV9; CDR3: CASSVQGALSPLHF; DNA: TGTGCCAGCAGCGTCCAGGGGGCGCTTTCACCCCTCCACTTT
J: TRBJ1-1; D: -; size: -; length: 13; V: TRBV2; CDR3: CASRVEGSTEAFF; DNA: TGTGCCAGCAGGGTCGAAGGGAGCACTGAAGCTTTCTTT
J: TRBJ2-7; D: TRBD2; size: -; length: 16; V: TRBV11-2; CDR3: CASRLAPSGSPYEQYF; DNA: TGTGCCAGCAGATTAGCCCCTAGCGGGAGCCCCTACGAGCAGTACTTC
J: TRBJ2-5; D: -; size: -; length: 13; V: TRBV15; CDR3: CATSTGRRETQYF; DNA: TGTGCCACCAGTACGGGGAGGAGGGAGACCCAGTACTTC
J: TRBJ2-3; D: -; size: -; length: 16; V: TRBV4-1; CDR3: CASRKGGGARTDTQYF; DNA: TGCGCCAGCAGAAAGGGAGGGGGGGCGCGCACAGATACGCAGTATTTT
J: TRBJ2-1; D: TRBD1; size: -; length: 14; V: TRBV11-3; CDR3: CASSTGGSYNEQFF; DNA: TGTGCCAGCTCTACAGGGGGCTCCTACAATGAGCAGTTCTTC
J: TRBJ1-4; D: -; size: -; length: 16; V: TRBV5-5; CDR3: CASSLGDTATNEKLFF; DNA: TGTGCCAGCAGCTTGGGGGACACCGCAACTAATGAAAAACTGTTTTTT
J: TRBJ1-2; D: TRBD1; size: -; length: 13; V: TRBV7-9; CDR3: CASSSTGDYGYTF; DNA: TGTGCCAGCAGCTCAACAGGGGACTATGGCTACACCTTC